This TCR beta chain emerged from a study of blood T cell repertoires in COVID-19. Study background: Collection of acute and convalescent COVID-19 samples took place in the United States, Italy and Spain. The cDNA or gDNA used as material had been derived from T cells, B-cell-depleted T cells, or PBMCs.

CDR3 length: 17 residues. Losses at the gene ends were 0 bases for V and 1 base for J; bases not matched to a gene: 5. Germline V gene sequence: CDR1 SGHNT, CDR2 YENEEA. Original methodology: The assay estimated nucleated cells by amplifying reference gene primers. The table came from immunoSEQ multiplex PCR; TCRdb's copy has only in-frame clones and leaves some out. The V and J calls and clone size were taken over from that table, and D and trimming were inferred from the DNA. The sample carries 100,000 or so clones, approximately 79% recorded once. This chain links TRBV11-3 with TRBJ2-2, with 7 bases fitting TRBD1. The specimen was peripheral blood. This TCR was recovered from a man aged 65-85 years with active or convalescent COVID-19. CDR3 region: CASSLERDSRNTGELFF. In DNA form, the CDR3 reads TGTGCCAGCAGCTTAGAAAGGGACAGCCGGAACACCGGGGAGCTGTTTTTT.